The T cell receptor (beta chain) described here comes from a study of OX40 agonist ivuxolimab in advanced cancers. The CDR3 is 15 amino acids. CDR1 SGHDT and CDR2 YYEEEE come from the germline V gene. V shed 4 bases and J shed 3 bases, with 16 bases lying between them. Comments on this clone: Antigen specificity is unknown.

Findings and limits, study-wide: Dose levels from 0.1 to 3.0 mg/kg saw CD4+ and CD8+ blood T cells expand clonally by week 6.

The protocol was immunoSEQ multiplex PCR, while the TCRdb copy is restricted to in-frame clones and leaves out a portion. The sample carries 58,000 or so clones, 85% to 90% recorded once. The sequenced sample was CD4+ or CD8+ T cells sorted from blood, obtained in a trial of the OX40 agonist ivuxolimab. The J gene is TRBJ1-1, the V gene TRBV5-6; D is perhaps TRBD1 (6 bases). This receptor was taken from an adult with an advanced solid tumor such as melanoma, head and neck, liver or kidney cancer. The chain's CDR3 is CASSRLTGIDTEAFF. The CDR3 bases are TGTGCCAGCAGCCGATTAACAGGGATTGACACTGAAGCTTTCTTT.